The clone carrying this TCR beta chain has at least ten counts. This sample is part of a study of blood T cell repertoires in COVID-19. About the research overall: Sample material is recorded as cDNA or gDNA derived from T cells, B-cell-depleted T cells, or PBMCs.

The data were produced by immunoSEQ multiplex PCR, yet TCRdb's version contains in-frame clones alone and is incomplete. The repertoire consists of 100,000 to 150,000 clones, with approximately 74% occurring once and the leading ten covering roughly 5.5%. The length of the CDR3 is 17 residues. V shed 0 bases and J 5 bases; nucleotides not matched to a gene: 12. CDR1 is SGHDT and CDR2 is YYEEEE in the germline V gene. The sample was peripheral blood. This rearrangement joins TRBV5-6 to TRBJ1-1, with TRBD1 matching over 8 bases. This TCR was sampled from a man aged 60 to 69 with acute or convalescent COVID-19. The CDR3 sequence is CASSLALLRQGRTEAFF. The CDR3 coding sequence is TGTGCCAGCAGCTTGGCCCTACTTAGACAGGGGAGGACTGAAGCTTTCTTT. Filled out from reference TRBV5-6 and TRBJ1-1, the complete variable domain reads DAGVTQSPTHLIKTRGQQVTLRCSPKSGHDTVSWYQQALGQGPQFIFQYYEEEERQRGNFPDRFSGHQFPNYSSELNVNALLLGDSALYLCASSLALLRQGRTEAFFGQGTRLTVV.